Shown below are 10 T cell receptor beta chains from a single sample sequenced in a study of molecular identifiers for immune sequencing clone quantification (dated by TCRdb to the late 2010s). Library prep was done by PCR. The listed sequencing device is NextSeq 500. The raw public data were reprocessed by TCRdb itself: fastp quality trimming at Q25, MiXCR clonotype calling, in-frame beta chains only. One record per CDR3 amino acid sequence lists the most common genes and DNA. In all, the sample holds about 510,000 distinct CDR3 sequences, and roughly 24% of those were seen once. Over 0.6% of the sample is held by the ten biggest clonotypes. Sequenced: naive CD8+ T cells from blood, with Jurkat cell RNA spiked in. The cell subset or site label on this specimen signifies: FACS-sorted CD8+CD4-CCR7+CD45RA+ naive T cells. The receptors stem from a human donor in good health. Some libraries in this study had Jurkat cell RNA spiked in.

Ten or more counts support this clonotype. The V gene is TRBV7-9, the J gene TRBJ2-4; unclear D gene. The CDR3 loop spans 12 amino acids. CDR1 and CDR2 from the germline V gene are SEHNR and FQNEAQ (reference sequence). The V end lost 6 bases, the J end lost 9 bases, and 12 bases lay between the germline ends. The CDR3 bases are TGTGCCAGCAGTCCTCACTCCGGCATTCAGTACTTC. This translates into CASSPHSGIQYF.

In regard to this clonotype: This could be a read error, since a much larger clone is one nucleotide away. CDR3 DNA: TGTGCCAGCAGTGCTTTCCTCAGGGTTTGTATCCTCGTGCACTTC. This translates into CASSAFLRVCILVHF. This rearrangement joins TRBV25-1 to TRBJ2-7; D possibly corresponds to TRBD1 (5 bases). The CDR3 has 15 residues. The germline gives CDR1 MGHDK, CDR2 SYGVNS.

This clonotype was picked up one time. A clone one base away is much larger, so this may be a read error. The CDR3 DNA follows: TGTGTCAGCAGTTCCTGGACAGGGATGAAGACCCAGTACTTC. As protein: CVSSSWTGMKTQYF. The chain couples TRBV28 to TRBJ2-5; 8 bases fit TRBD1. The CDR3 length is 14 residues. Germline V CDR1 and CDR2: MDHEN, SYDVKM.

In this sample, this clonotype turned up a few times. This CDR3 is CAWSADRTYEQYF. The DNA for the CDR3 is TGTGCCTGGAGTGCAGACAGAACCTACGAGCAGTACTTC. The chain links TRBV30 to TRBJ2-7; the D gene is possibly TRBD1 (5 bases). The length of the CDR3 is 13 residues. Germline V CDR1 and CDR2: GTSNPN, SVGIG (reference sequence). The V end was cut by 1 base, the J end by 2 bases, with 9 bases between.

As concerns this clonotype: This could be a read error, since a much larger clone is one nucleotide away. The CDR3 sequence is CASSQRAYEQYF. CDR3 DNA: TGTGCCAGCAGCCAGAGGGCCTACGAGCAGTACTTC. This chain joins TRBV12-3 or TRBV12-4 and TRBJ2-7; D perhaps matches TRBD2 (5 bases). Deletions cut 6 bases from V and 2 bases from J, with 8 bases between. CDR3 length equals 12 residues.

As regards this clonotype: This may stem from a read error, because a much larger clone lies one nucleotide away. This sequence joins TRBV7-9 and TRBJ2-4, with D perhaps TRBD1 or TRBD2 (5 bases each). The CDR3 totals 19 residues. The germline V gene has CDR1 SEHNR and CDR2 FQNEAQ (reference sequence). This CDR3 is CAGSLKRDQDILAKNIQYF. CDR3 bases: TGTGCCGGCAGCTTAAAACGGGATCAGGACATCCTAGCCAAAAACATTCAGTACTTC.

As regards this clonotype: A much more abundant neighbour one base away suggests this may be a read error. V and J are TRBV20-1 and TRBJ2-3; D gene uncertain. Trimming took off 1 base at V and 2 bases at J, with 16 bases between the two ends. CDR3 size: 16 residues. Germline CDR1 reads DFQATT; CDR2 reads SNEGSKA (reference sequence). DNA for the CDR3: TGCAGTGCTAGAGCGCTAGGAACCACCACCACAGATACGCAGTATTTT. Translation gives CSARALGTTTTDTQYF.

This clonotype was picked up many times. This chain uses TRBV4-1 with TRBJ1-1, with D possibly TRBD1 on 5 matching bases. V was shortened by 4 bases and J by 5 bases, with 14 bases between the two germline ends. The CDR3 covers 14 residues. Germline V CDR1 and CDR2: MGHRA, YSYEKL. The CDR3 protein is CASSPIRGVTEAFF. In DNA, the CDR3 is TGCGCCAGCAGCCCCATTCGGGGGGTGACTGAAGCTTTCTTT.

This clonotype was counted once. A read error may explain this, as a much larger clone is one base away. This sequence joins TRBV7-9 and TRBJ2-7; D remains unclear. CDR1 and CDR2 from the germline V gene are SEHNR and FQNEAQ (reference sequence). There are 13 residues in the CDR3. CDR3 nucleotide sequence: TGTGGCAGCAGCTTAGTTTTAGGATCCGAGCAGTACTTC. It translates to CGSSLVLGSEQYF.

This clonotype was counted between two and nine times. This sequence joins TRBV12-3 or TRBV12-4 and TRBJ2-7; tentative D call: TRBD1 (6 bases). The CDR3 has 15 residues. Trimming cost V 6 bases and J 2 bases, with 17 bases left between them. DNA for the CDR3: TGTGCCAGCAGCTCAGTGGGGGCGATCGCCTACGAGCAGTACTTC. Amino acid sequence: CASSSVGAIAYEQYF.